The source of this T cell receptor beta chain is a study of memory CD4+ T cells and cytomegalovirus serostatus. Details on this clone: Its antigen remains unknown.

General study points: A US-trained random forest predicted CMV serostatus with median AUC around 0.92. Suggested: most of the CMV-linked TCR signature lies in CD4+ memory cells. CD4+ memory repertoires contained about 40% of the roughly 160 reported CMV TCRbeta sequences.

The sort gate was single viable CD3+CD4+CD8-CD45RO+ cells for memory CD4+ T cells. The assay was immunoSEQ multiplex PCR, and TCRdb's table has in-frame clones only and misses some. The table has approximately 60,000 clones, 70% to 75% seen once; the top ten hold around 2.5%. Trimming took 3 bases from V and 3 from J, leaving 8 bases between them. The germline V gene has CDR1 SEHNR and CDR2 FQNEAQ (reference sequence). The CDR3 totals 13 residues. Sequencing used memory CD4+ T cells from blood. The V and J genes are TRBV7-9 and TRBJ2-5; D not certain. The source is an adult in good health and CMV-seropositive. CDR3 residues: CASSFRSEETQYF. DNA of the CDR3: TGTGCCAGCAGCTTCCGGAGTGAAGAGACCCAGTACTTC.